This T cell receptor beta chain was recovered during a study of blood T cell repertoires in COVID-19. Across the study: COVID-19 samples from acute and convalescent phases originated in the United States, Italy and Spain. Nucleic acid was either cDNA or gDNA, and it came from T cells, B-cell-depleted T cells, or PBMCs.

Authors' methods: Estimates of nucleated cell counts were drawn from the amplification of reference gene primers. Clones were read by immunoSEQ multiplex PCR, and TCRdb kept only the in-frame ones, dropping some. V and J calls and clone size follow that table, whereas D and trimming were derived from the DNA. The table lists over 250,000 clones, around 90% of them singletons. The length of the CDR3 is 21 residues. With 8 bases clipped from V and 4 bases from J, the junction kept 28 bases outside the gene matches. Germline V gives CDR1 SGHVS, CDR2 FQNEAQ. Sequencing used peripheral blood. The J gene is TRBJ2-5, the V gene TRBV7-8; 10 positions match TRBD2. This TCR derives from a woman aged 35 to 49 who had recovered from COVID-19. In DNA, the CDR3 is TGTGCCAGCCATAGGGTGGCTAGCGGGAGACCCGACGTTCGACGGTCAGAGACCCAGTACTTC. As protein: CASHRVASGRPDVRRSETQYF.